This entry describes one TCR beta chain. Its specific antigen is unknown. No base quality information exists; no much larger clone differs at one position. One collaborating source in Seattle enrolled patients during active infection and followed them longitudinally through the course of disease. The collaborating institutions used their own protocols to collect whole blood in K2EDTA tubes. For TCRbeta analysis, collaborators shipped samples as frozen whole blood, isolated PBMCs, or DNA extracted from either of those sample types. The data were obtained in a study of blood T cell repertoires in COVID-19 (TCRdb year 2020). Background for the entire study: Samples from collaborators originated in the United States, Italy and Spain and spanned both the acute and convalescent phases of COVID-19. Where available, HLA class I and class II types were taken from metadata supplied by the sample provider and were not determined by assay-based typing. The material from the prospective study consisted of cDNA or gDNA derived from T cells, B-cell-depleted T cells, or PBMCs. The samples were drawn from two sources: the first 160 participants of the ongoing ImmuneRACE study, and 1,000 to 1,500 subjects contributed by 6 global collaborators. The repertoires were released in a freely available public database intended as a resource for research on the immune response to SARS-CoV-2. Deeply sampled blood TCRbeta repertoires from subjects exposed to, actively infected with, or recovered from COVID-19 were included in the dataset. Nearly every sample came with metadata listing a de-identified subject ID, COVID-19 status, age in years and sex.

From the cysteine through the phenylalanine, the CDR3 covers 14 amino acids. The read is trimmed to its CDR3 DNA, 42 bases read in frame from base 1. CDR1 is given as SGHRS and CDR2 as YFSETQ, both from the germline V gene. Trimming takes 1 base from V and 5 bases from J, and the germline ends sit 9 bases apart. What the study reported, not specific to this receptor: Clinical and demographic metadata were provided uncurated, with the amount varying by source and participant.

The immunoSEQ Assay, a bias-controlled multiplex PCR, was used to amplify TCRbeta CDR3 regions from genomic DNA. The original methods were these. The number of nucleated cells in each sample was estimated from the amplification of reference gene primers within the assay. To quantify the absolute abundance of each unique TCRbeta CDR3 rearrangement, sequence reads were collapsed and filtered. For each sample, productive Simpson clonality was calculated by taking the square root of Simpson's diversity index across productive rearrangements. As stored in TCRdb, this immuneACCESS dataset retains in-frame rearrangements with V and J assigned. A fraction of the clones does not appear; measured against another copy, unresolved V genes explain less than half of the discrepancy, and the remainder lacks a known reason. That table supplies the V and J calls and clone size; D and trimming were determined from the DNA. The table for this sample lists 300,000 to 400,000 clones; 80% to 90% of them were counted only once. The ten largest make up about 6.3% of the sample.

The sample was peripheral blood. This TCR was recovered from a woman aged 50 to 60 with COVID-19, enrolled during active disease. The chain uses TRBV5-1 and TRBJ1-4, with the D gene call left open. The sequence in DNA is TGCGCCAGCAGCTTGATGAGCACCAATGAAAAACTGTTTTTT. Translation gives CASSLMSTNEKLFF. The CDR3 plus the reference TRBV5-1 and TRBJ1-4 genes for the other parts give the full variable domain: KAGVTQTPRYLIKTRGQQVTLSCSPISGHRSVSWYQQTPGQGLQFLFEYFSETQRNKGNFPGRFSGRQFSNSRSEMNVSTLELGDSALYLCASSLMSTNEKLFFGSGTQLSVL.